Shown below are 13 T cell receptor beta chains from a single sample sequenced in a study of cytomegalovirus exposure and HLA in healthy donors. The study ran its PCR with 60 Vbeta and 13 Jbeta primers. Profiled with immunoSEQ multiplex PCR; TCRdb holds only in-frame clones, not every one. The sample contains more than 100,000 clones, around 65% of which appear only once. The specimen was PBMCs. These receptors were collected from a man between 18 and 29 years old in good health and CMV-seronegative.

This clone appeared a few times. The CDR3 DNA sequence: TGTGCCTGGAGTCTGGACAGGGCCTACGAGCAGTACTTC. This codes for CAWSLDRAYEQYF. The chain couples TRBV30 to TRBJ2-7; 8 bases map to TRBD1. The CDR3 has 13 residues. CDR1 and CDR2 from the germline V gene are GTSNPN and SVGIG (reference sequence). Unmatched junction bases numbered 2, after V lost 2 bases and J lost 2 bases.

This clone came up once. The V and J genes are TRBV10-3 and TRBJ2-1; 14 nucleotides match TRBD2. Per germline, CDR1 ENHRY and CDR2 SYGVKD. The CDR3 covers 14 residues. Germline trimming cut 10 bases from V and 8 bases from J; bases unmatched to any gene: 7. CDR3 sequence: CATGLAGASDEQFF. The CDR3 region has the DNA TGTGCCACGGGACTAGCGGGGGCAAGTGATGAGCAGTTCTTC.

This clone has more than one count but fewer than ten. The rearrangement joins TRBV10-1 to TRBJ2-7, with no clear D. The CDR3 consists of 13 residues. V lost 8 bases, J lost 5 bases, and 16 bases lay in between. Germline values: CDR1 WNHNN, CDR2 SYGVQD (reference sequence). CDR3 loop: CASSPTLANEQYF. The DNA for the CDR3 is TGCGCCAGCTCCCCCACTCTCGCGAACGAGCAGTACTTC.

V gene TRBV4-1 combines with J gene TRBJ2-4, with D uncertain. Trimming removed 1 base from V and 3 bases from J, with 10 bases in between. Germline assignment: CDR1 MGHRA and CDR2 YSYEKL. The CDR3 has 15 residues. Written as DNA, the CDR3 is TGCGCCAGCAGCCAAGTCGAGCTAATCAAAAACATTCAGTACTTC. It is translated as CASSQVELIKNIQYF.

J is TRBJ2-3 and V is TRBV11-1, with a weak D call TRBD2 (5 bases). Between the trimmed V and J ends, which lost 1 base and 1 base, there was a span of 21 bases. The CDR3 contains 19 residues. Germline lookup yields CDR1 SGHAT and CDR2 FQDESV (reference sequence). The CDR3 sequence: CASSLVPGGPGGGTDTQYF. CDR3 DNA sequence: TGTGCCAGCAGCTTAGTTCCTGGCGGGCCTGGCGGTGGCACAGATACGCAGTATTTT.

This chain joins TRBV5-1 and TRBJ1-3, with D possibly matching TRBD1 (5 bases). This CDR3 comprises 15 residues. Germline V CDR1 and CDR2: SGHRS, YFSETQ. V was shortened by 0 bases and J by 2 bases, with 9 bases between the two germline ends. The CDR3 here is CASSLAQGAGNTIYF. In nucleotides, the CDR3 is TGCGCCAGCAGCTTGGCCCAAGGGGCTGGAAACACCATATATTTT.

With regard to this clone: A junction end diverges from the germline sequence, so it may reflect a read error. The gene calls are TRBV10-3 and TRBJ1-2; 8 positions agree with TRBD1. Per germline, CDR1 ENHRY and CDR2 SYGVKD. The CDR3 runs to 17 residues. DNA for the CDR3: TGTGCCATCAGTGAGCCGATACCGACAGGGGCAAGGTATGTCTACACCTTC. Translation gives CAISEPIPTGARYVYTF.

The CDR3 loop is CASSPPTGGHTGELFF. CDR3 sequence (DNA): TGTGCCAGCAGCCCGCCGACAGGGGGTCATACCGGGGAGCTGTTTTTT. V is TRBV13 and J is TRBJ2-2; 9 positions match TRBD1. The CDR3 consists of 16 residues. V shed 5 bases and J 5 bases; nucleotides not matched to a gene: 9. Germline assignment: CDR1 PRHDT and CDR2 FYEKMQ (reference sequence).

A few counts support this clone. This sequence joins TRBV5-1 and TRBJ2-3, with TRBD2 matching 9 bases. Looked up from germline, CDR1 is SGHRS and CDR2 is YFSETQ. V lost 0 bases to trimming and J lost 4 bases; unmatched junction nucleotides: 6. The CDR3 runs 16 residues. This CDR3 is CASSLGRGGRSDTQYF. CDR3 bases: TGCGCCAGCAGCTTGGGGCGGGGGGGACGTTCAGATACGCAGTATTTT.

The rearrangement joins TRBV6-5 to TRBJ2-3; 8 bases are a match to TRBD2. The V segment lost 7 bases and the J segment 4 bases; nucleotides outside the gene matches: 7. From germline, CDR1 is MNHEY and CDR2 SVGAGI. The length of the CDR3 is 14 residues. The CDR3 DNA is TGTGCCAGCAATCCGGCGGGGGGTGCAGATACGCAGTATTTT. Amino acid sequence: CASNPAGGADTQYF.

This chain uses TRBV25-1 with TRBJ2-5; TRBD1 agrees at 9 bases. CDR1 and CDR2 from the germline V gene are MGHDK and SYGVNS. Germline trimming cut 1 base from V and 7 bases from J; bases unmatched to any gene: 4. The CDR3 sequence is 14 residues long. The CDR3 region is CASSEWGQGGTQYF. CDR3 bases: TGTGCCAGCAGTGAATGGGGACAGGGCGGGACCCAGTACTTC.

Worth noting for this clone: This likely comes from a read error, as the CDR3 has no conserved phenylalanine or tryptophan at its end. The V call is TRBV5-1, the J call TRBJ1-2, with 11 nucleotides matching TRBD1. After removal of 0 bases from V and 7 bases from J, the junction contained 2 bases not matched to a gene. From germline, CDR1 is SGHRS and CDR2 YFSETQ. This CDR3 has 14 residues. The CDR3, as DNA: TGCGCCAGCAGCTTGGCCGGGACAGGGGGTGGCTACACCCTC. It yields the protein CASSLAGTGGGYTL.

This chain links TRBV6-6 with TRBJ1-4; 7 bases line up with TRBD1. Losses at the gene ends were 2 bases for V and 8 bases for J; bases not matched to a gene: 5. Germline CDR1 and CDR2: MNHNY and SVGAGI (reference sequence). The CDR3 is made up of 14 amino acids. The chain's CDR3 is CASSYLRGREKLFF. The CDR3 region has the DNA TGTGCCAGCAGTTACCTGAGGGGGCGGGAAAAACTGTTTTTT.